The next 11 T cell receptor beta chains were all read from a single sample in a study of blood T cell repertoires in COVID-19. Produced via immunoSEQ multiplex PCR; TCRdb's table is partial and in-frame only. The repertoire includes tens of thousands of clones, over 80% of them detected once, and 2.5% to 3% sits in the top ten. Sequencing was done on a sample of peripheral blood. These receptors were collected from a man older than 75 with active or convalescent COVID-19.

In the case of this clone: Within the sample, other DNA sequences also encode this same CDR3. V is TRBV2 and J is TRBJ2-7, with D hard to call. V was pared by 4 bases and J by 4 bases, with 5 bases between. The germline gives CDR1 SNHLY, CDR2 FYNNEI. There are 11 residues in the CDR3. CDR3 sequence: CASSGAYEQYF. The DNA for the CDR3 is TGTGCCAGCAGTGGGGCTTACGAGCAGTACTTC.

Comment on this clone: This CDR3 is also generated by other DNA sequences in the sample. The chain's CDR3 is CASSLVFGNQPQHF. CDR3 in DNA: TGTGCCAGCAGCTTAGTTTTCGGGAATCAGCCCCAGCATTTT. The rearrangement uses TRBV7-2 and TRBJ1-5; D gene uncertain. V lost 1 base and J 4 bases, leaving 8 bases between the germline ends. Germline V gene sequence: CDR1 SGHTA, CDR2 FQGNSA. The CDR3 extends over 14 amino acids. The complete variable domain, with remaining parts taken from reference TRBV7-2 and TRBJ1-5, reads GAGVSQSPSNKVTEKGKDVELRCDPISGHTALYWYRQSLGQGLEFLIYFQGNSAPDKSGLPSDRFSAERTGGSVSTLTIQRTQQEDSAVYLCASSLVFGNQPQHFGDGTRLSIL.

This sequence joins TRBV5-6 and TRBJ2-1; D gene ambiguous. The germline CDR1 and CDR2 sequences are SGHDT and YYEEEE. The length of the CDR3 is 15 residues. V lost 0 bases and J lost 1, with 8 bases in between. The CDR3 nucleotides are TGTGCCAGCAGCTTGGGGTTTAGATCCTACAATGAGCAGTTCTTC. This translates into CASSLGFRSYNEQFF.

The chain employs TRBV30 and TRBJ1-6; D is possibly TRBD1 (6 bases). The CDR3 length is 15 residues. The V and J ends lost 6 bases and 5 bases respectively, with 17 bases between them. Germline CDR1 is GTSNPN and CDR2 is SVGIG (reference sequence). CDR3 amino acids: CACNAPGHHNSPLHF. The DNA of the CDR3 is TGTGCCTGTAACGCTCCGGGACACCATAATTCACCCCTCCACTTT.

The genes are TRBV12-5 and TRBJ1-2, with D unclear. The CDR3 totals 12 residues. From germline, CDR1 is LGHNT and CDR2 FRNRAP. Trimming shortened V by 5 bases and J by 0 bases, and 4 bases separated the two germline ends. As DNA, the CDR3 is TGTGCTAGTGGTCACTCTAACTATGGCTACACCTTC. Protein: CASGHSNYGYTF.

The V call is TRBV28, the J call TRBJ1-3; a weak D match, TRBD1 (5 bases). Trimming took off 4 bases at V and 6 bases at J, with 13 bases between the two ends. Germline-derived CDR1 and CDR2 are MDHEN and SYDVKM. CDR3 length equals 14 residues. DNA for the CDR3: TGTGCCAGCAGTTCCCAGGGAAAGCTAAACACCATATATTTT. This translates into CASSSQGKLNTIYF.

This clone was observed once. This chain joins TRBV30 and TRBJ1-6; TRBD1 matches at 7 bases. Germline assignment: CDR1 GTSNPN and CDR2 SVGIG (reference sequence). J was trimmed by 10 bases and V by 0 bases; bases with no gene match: 6. The CDR3 contains 14 residues. DNA for the CDR3: TGTGCCTGGAGTGTTCAGGGGGGCGAATCACCCCTCCACTTT. Residues: CAWSVQGGESPLHF.

The V call is TRBV6-5, the J call TRBJ2-5, with D maybe TRBD2 (6 bases). The CDR3 runs 15 residues. V lost 5 bases and J lost 0, with 13 bases in between. CDR1 and CDR2 (germline): MNHEY, SVGAGI. DNA of the CDR3: TGTGCCAGCAGTCGAAAGGGCGGGAACCAAGAGACCCAGTACTTC. Translation: CASSRKGGNQETQYF.

The count of this clone is one. This rearrangement joins TRBV10-3 to TRBJ2-7; TRBD1 matches at 11 bases. The CDR3 is 14 residues long. The J segment lost 3 bases and the V segment lost 4 bases, leaving 2 bases of the junction unmatched. Germline CDR1 ENHRY, CDR2 SYGVKD. The CDR3 region is CAISVGTGGYEQYF. The CDR3 DNA reads as TGTGCCATCAGTGTGGGGACAGGGGGCTACGAGCAGTACTTC.

This clone came up once. This rearrangement joins TRBV27 to TRBJ2-3; D possibly corresponds to TRBD1 (6 bases). This CDR3 contains 14 residues. Germline values: CDR1 MNHEY, CDR2 SMNVEV (reference sequence). V was shortened by 4 bases and J by 7 bases, with 15 bases between the two germline ends. The CDR3 DNA is TGTGCCAGCAGTTCTCCCTCCAGGGGTAATACGCAGTATTTT. Its protein product is CASSSPSRGNTQYF.

This sequence joins TRBV5-4 and TRBJ1-2; D perhaps matches TRBD1 (5 bases). The V end lost 4 bases, the J end lost 4 bases, and 17 bases lay between the germline ends. The CDR3 runs to 15 residues. Germline V gene data show CDR1 as SGHNT and CDR2 as YYREEE (reference sequence). DNA for the CDR3: TGTGCCAGCAGCGGGTCAGGGACTACCCTCTATGGCTACACCTTC. Encoded protein: CASSGSGTTLYGYTF.